These 30 T cell receptor beta chains were all obtained from the same sample, sequenced in a study of blood T cell repertoires in COVID-19. Assay: immunoSEQ multiplex PCR; the TCRdb copy retains only in-frame clones and omits some. The sample yields 50,000 to 55,000 clones, 89% seen once. Sequencing was done on a sample of peripheral blood. These receptors originate from a man in his sixties with active COVID-19.

The chain combines TRBV5-1 with TRBJ2-3; TRBD2 agrees at 11 bases. CDR3 length equals 17 residues. Germline V gives CDR1 SGHRS, CDR2 YFSETQ. V lost 4 bases to trimming and J lost 0 bases; unmatched junction nucleotides: 7. CDR3 DNA sequence: TGCGCCAGCAGCGGGGGGACTAGCGGACTTAGCACAGATACGCAGTATTTT. It translates to CASSGGTSGLSTDTQYF.

The CDR3 loop reads CASSLAAGGPINEQFF. The CDR3, as DNA: TGTGCCAGCAGCTTAGCGGCGGGAGGGCCAATAAATGAGCAGTTCTTC. The chain links TRBV11-2 to TRBJ2-1; 9 bases fit TRBD2. The length of the CDR3 is 16 residues. Trimming cost V 1 base and J 7 bases; bases outside gene matches: 8. The germline V gene encodes CDR1 SGHAT and CDR2 FQNNGV. The full variable domain, rest sourced from reference TRBV11-2 and TRBJ2-1, is EAGVAQSPRYKIIEKRQSVAFWCNPISGHATLYWYQQILGQGPKLLIQFQNNGVVDDSQLPKDRFSAERLKGVDSTLKIQPAKLEDSAVYLCASSLAAGGPINEQFFGPGTRLTVL.

The chain links TRBV5-6 to TRBJ1-1; D unresolved. This CDR3 region has 13 residues. Trimming pared 6 bases from V and 4 bases from J, leaving 13 bases between. From germline, CDR1 is SGHDT and CDR2 YYEEEE. The CDR3 DNA follows: TGTGCCAGCACCTGGGCTGGCGTCACTGAAGCTTTCTTT. Translation: CASTWAGVTEAFF.

The chain combines TRBV28 with TRBJ2-3; the match to TRBD2 covers 8 bases. J gave up 0 bases and V 2 bases, and 19 bases lay outside the gene matches. The CDR3 contains 21 residues. CDR1 MDHEN and CDR2 SYDVKM come from the germline V gene. CDR3 bases: TGTGCCAGCAGTTTAAGCCCTCTCGCCCGCGGGAGGCCTTTAAGCACAGATACGCAGTATTTT. Its translation: CASSLSPLARGRPLSTDTQYF.

The rearrangement joins TRBV7-2 to TRBJ2-5; a possible D gene is TRBD2 (6 bases). The CDR3 runs to 16 residues. Germline V lookup: CDR1 SGHTA, CDR2 FQGNSA. V lost 1 base and J lost 0, with 12 bases in between. The CDR3 loop is CASSLVGTQYQETQYF. The CDR3 DNA reads as TGTGCCAGCAGCTTAGTTGGGACTCAGTACCAAGAGACCCAGTACTTC. Together with reference TRBV7-2 and TRBJ2-5, the CDR3 gives the full variable domain: GAGVSQSPSNKVTEKGKDVELRCDPISGHTALYWYRQSLGQGLEFLIYFQGNSAPDKSGLPSDRFSAERTGGSVSTLTIQRTQQEDSAVYLCASSLVGTQYQETQYFGPGTRLLVL.

The chain links TRBV7-9 to TRBJ2-3; D is perhaps TRBD1 (5 bases). The CDR3 spans 11 residues. From germline, CDR1 is SEHNR and CDR2 FQNEAQ (reference sequence). Trimming took off 5 bases at V and 10 bases at J, with 10 bases between the two ends. CDR3 DNA: TGTGCCAGCAGCCCAGGGAAAGCGCAGTATTTT. Protein: CASSPGKAQYF.

The chain uses TRBV6-5 and TRBJ1-4; TRBD1 aligns across 8 bases. This CDR3 is built from 15 residues. V lost 6 bases to trimming and J lost 5 bases; unmatched junction nucleotides: 8. The V gene's germline CDR1 is MNHEY and CDR2 SVGAGI. As DNA, the CDR3 is TGTGCCAGCAGGCCACCAGGGGGCGGGAATGAAAAACTGTTTTTT. Protein sequence: CASRPPGGGNEKLFF.

The rearrangement uses TRBV6-9 and TRBJ1-5, with 8 bases identical to TRBD1. V shed 6 bases and J 5 bases; nucleotides not matched to a gene: 9. Germline loops: CDR1 MNHGY, CDR2 SVAAGI. The CDR3 contains 15 residues. CDR3 DNA sequence: TGTGCCAGCAGATGCCCAGGGGGCGGGGATCAGCCCCAGCATTTT. Encoded protein: CASRCPGGGDQPQHF.

The chain links TRBV15 to TRBJ2-7; D might be TRBD2 (5 bases). CDR1 LNHNV and CDR2 YYDKDF come from the germline V gene (reference sequence). The CDR3 totals 14 residues. V lost 6 bases to trimming and J lost 5 bases, with 17 bases between them. CDR3 sequence reads: CATSVWEKRNEQYF. In DNA, the CDR3 is TGTGCCACCAGTGTCTGGGAGAAACGGAACGAGCAGTACTTC.

This clone appeared once. This rearrangement joins TRBV18 to TRBJ2-1; 11 nucleotides match TRBD1. The V gene's germline CDR1 is KGHSH and CDR2 LQKENI. The CDR3 sequence is 17 residues long. The V segment lost 3 bases and the J segment 7 bases; nucleotides outside the gene matches: 11. CDR3 loop: CASSPKVTGTGGNEQFF. CDR3 sequence (DNA): TGTGCCAGCTCACCTAAAGTTACGGGGACAGGGGGGAATGAGCAGTTCTTC.

The V gene is TRBV6-4, the J gene TRBJ1-2, with 7 bases fitting TRBD1. V trimming: 7 bases; J trimming: 4 bases; junction bases outside the gene matches: 15. The germline gives CDR1 MRHNA, CDR2 SNTAGT. There are 16 residues in the CDR3. CDR3 in amino acids: CASTYGGQKEFYGYTF. The CDR3 bases are TGTGCCAGCACCTACGGGGGACAGAAAGAATTCTATGGCTACACCTTC.

V usage is TRBV4-1 and J usage is TRBJ2-7; 9 bases align to TRBD1. After removal of 1 base from V and 5 bases from J, the junction contained 6 bases not matched to a gene. In germline, CDR1 is MGHRA, CDR2 YSYEKL. The CDR3 is 15 amino acids. The CDR3 protein is CASSQGGQGTHEQYF. The CDR3 bases are TGCGCCAGCAGCCAAGGTGGACAGGGGACCCACGAGCAGTACTTC.

The V gene is TRBV28, the J gene TRBJ2-3, with 9 bases identical to TRBD2. After removal of 6 bases from V and 7 bases from J, the junction contained 5 bases not matched to a gene. Germline CDR1 is MDHEN and CDR2 is SYDVKM. The CDR3 is 13 residues long. In DNA, the CDR3 is TGTGCCAGCAGGCCTCCTAGCGGGAATACGCAGTATTTT. Translated, it gives CASRPPSGNTQYF.

The chain couples TRBV4-1 to TRBJ1-2, with a possible D match to TRBD1 (6 bases). CDR1 and CDR2 from the germline V gene are MGHRA and YSYEKL. Trimming took off 2 bases at V and 4 bases at J, with 14 bases between the two ends. The CDR3 runs to 15 residues. The CDR3 DNA follows: TGCGCCAGCAGCCAAACGCCCGGGACATCCTATGGCTACACCTTC. Translated, it gives CASSQTPGTSYGYTF.

The chain combines TRBV20-1 with TRBJ2-3; unclear D gene. The CDR3 has 11 amino acids. Germline V gives CDR1 DFQATT, CDR2 SNEGSKA (reference sequence). With 6 bases removed from V and 5 bases from J, the gap between germline ends came to 9 bases. This CDR3 is CSAAARDTQYF. The CDR3 DNA reads TGCAGTGCAGCCGCCCGAGATACGCAGTATTTT.

The chain carries TRBV27 and TRBJ1-2, with 8 positions matching TRBD1. The CDR3 sequence is 15 residues long. Germline V gene sequence: CDR1 MNHEY, CDR2 SMNVEV (reference sequence). Trimming removed 5 bases from V and 4 bases from J; junction bases left unmatched: 9. Written as DNA, the CDR3 is TGTGCCAGCAGTAATTCAGGGGGCTCTGGCTATGGCTACACCTTC. Its protein product is CASSNSGGSGYGYTF.

The chain has TRBV27 and TRBJ2-2, with D uncertain. Looked up from germline, CDR1 is MNHEY and CDR2 is SMNVEV (reference sequence). Deletions cut 4 bases from V and 4 bases from J, with 4 bases between. The CDR3 is 12 amino acids. CDR3 sequence: CASSSGTGELFF. The DNA of the CDR3 is TGTGCCAGCAGTTCAGGCACCGGGGAGCTGTTTTTT.

V gene TRBV5-1 combines with J gene TRBJ2-7; D may be TRBD1 (5 bases). CDR3 size: 14 residues. Germline loops: CDR1 SGHRS, CDR2 YFSETQ. The ends were cut back, 1 base at V and 0 bases at J, with 8 bases in the middle. The CDR3 region is CASSLTGSSYEQYF. DNA for the CDR3: TGCGCCAGCAGCTTGACAGGAAGCTCCTACGAGCAGTACTTC.

The chain carries TRBV9 and TRBJ2-1; possibly TRBD2 for D (5 bases). This CDR3 has 16 residues. Per the germline V gene, CDR1 is SGDLS and CDR2 is YYNGEE. The V and J ends lost 0 bases and 2 bases respectively, with 12 bases between them. DNA of the CDR3: TGTGCCAGCAGCGTAGATCAGCGGAGGACCTACAATGAGCAGTTCTTC. This codes for CASSVDQRRTYNEQFF. Looking up the rest from reference TRBV9 and TRBJ2-1 gives the full variable domain: DSGVTQTPKHLITATGQRVTLRCSPRSGDLSVYWYQQSLDQGLQFLIQYYNGEERAKGNILERFSAQQFPDLHSELNLSSLELGDSALYFCASSVDQRRTYNEQFFGPGTRLTVL.

J is TRBJ2-7 and V is TRBV5-5; the match to TRBD1 covers 7 bases. The V segment lost 0 bases and the J segment 6 bases; nucleotides outside the gene matches: 6. Per germline, CDR1 SGHKS and CDR2 YYEKEE (reference sequence). CDR3 length: 14 residues. DNA for the CDR3: TGTGCCAGCAGCTTGGACAGGGGCACGTCCGAGCAGTACTTC. This gives the protein CASSLDRGTSEQYF.

V usage is TRBV7-6 and J usage is TRBJ2-5; D ambiguous. The CDR3 totals 15 residues. Germline V lookup: CDR1 SGHVS, CDR2 FNYEAQ. The V and J ends lost 5 bases and 1 base respectively, with 14 bases between them. CDR3 coding DNA: TGTGCCAGCAGCCCAACCTTGGCAGTCCAAGAGACCCAGTACTTC. As protein: CASSPTLAVQETQYF.

CDR3 in amino acids: CASSTFSGNTIYF. The CDR3 coding sequence is TGTGCCAGCAGCACATTCTCTGGAAACACCATATATTTT. This chain links TRBV9 with TRBJ1-3; the D is unclear. CDR1 is SGDLS and CDR2 is YYNGEE in the germline V gene. The CDR3 consists of 13 residues. Trimming cost V 4 bases and J 0 bases, with 5 bases left between them.

This chain joins TRBV4-1 and TRBJ2-7; D ambiguous. This CDR3 spans 14 amino acids. The germline V gene has CDR1 MGHRA and CDR2 YSYEKL. V lost 1 base to trimming and J lost 0 bases, with 7 bases between them. CDR3 bases: TGCGCCAGCAGCCAAGGCTACCTCTCCTACGAGCAGTACTTC. Its translation is CASSQGYLSYEQYF.

The V gene is TRBV5-1, the J gene TRBJ2-3; 9 nucleotides align to TRBD2. Per the germline V gene, CDR1 is SGHRS and CDR2 is YFSETQ. V lost 3 bases, J lost 1 base, and 9 bases stayed unmatched. CDR3 size: 17 residues. The CDR3 here is CASSYGLAPGGTDTQYF. The CDR3 DNA sequence: TGCGCCAGCAGCTACGGACTAGCGCCAGGGGGCACAGATACGCAGTATTTT.

The chain has TRBV4-1 and TRBJ2-5; TRBD2 matches 10 bases. The CDR3 covers 15 residues. V gave up 4 bases and J gave up 3 bases; unmatched junction bases: 5. Germline V CDR1 and CDR2: MGHRA, YSYEKL. The CDR3 DNA reads as TGCGCCAGCAGCCTCGGGCTAGCGGGGGAAGAGACCCAGTACTTC. This gives the protein CASSLGLAGEETQYF.

This sequence joins TRBV5-6 and TRBJ2-1, with D possibly matching TRBD1 (6 bases). Trimming removed 1 base at V and 6 bases at J, with 11 bases between. The CDR3 is 14 amino acids. The germline V gene has CDR1 SGHDT and CDR2 YYEEEE. The CDR3 reads CASSLLTGRNEQFF. The CDR3 DNA reads as TGTGCCAGCAGCTTGCTGACAGGACGCAATGAGCAGTTCTTC.

The chain uses TRBV7-2 and TRBJ2-7; 8 nucleotides match TRBD2. The CDR3 totals 19 residues. The J segment lost 0 bases and the V segment lost 5 bases, leaving 18 bases of the junction unmatched. The germline V gene has CDR1 SGHTA and CDR2 FQGNSA. CDR3 sequence reads: CASSPLRGLAGSISYEQYF. CDR3 in DNA: TGTGCCAGCAGCCCTCTGCGGGGCCTAGCGGGCTCTATCTCCTACGAGCAGTACTTC.

This clone has a handful of counts. The rearrangement uses TRBV27 and TRBJ2-3; possible D gene TRBD2, 6 bases. The CDR3 totals 19 residues. Trimming took 3 bases from V and 0 from J, leaving 22 bases between them. Germline lookup yields CDR1 MNHEY and CDR2 SMNVEV (reference sequence). CDR3 bases: TGTGCCAGCAGTTTGCGTTTCAGTCCGTGGGGGACTAGCACAGATACGCAGTATTTT. Its protein product is CASSLRFSPWGTSTDTQYF.

The chain employs TRBV7-3 and TRBJ2-2; D may be TRBD2 (7 bases). CDR1 is SGHTA, CDR2 FQGTGA, per germline. The germline V and J ends were trimmed by 5 bases and 4 bases, with 17 bases remaining between them. This CDR3 is 16 amino acids long. The CDR3 is CASSPSAGAGTGELFF. As DNA, the CDR3 is TGTGCCAGCAGCCCATCCGCGGGGGCGGGCACCGGGGAGCTGTTTTTT.

The V and J genes are TRBV2 and TRBJ2-7; TRBD2 matches 7 bases. The CDR3 is made up of 14 amino acids. In germline, CDR1 is SNHLY, CDR2 FYNNEI. V lost 8 bases, J lost 3 bases, and 10 bases stayed unmatched. CDR3 sequence (DNA): TGTGCCAGCCGGAGGGCTAGCGGTGGCTACGAGCAGTACTTC. Translating gives CASRRASGGYEQYF.